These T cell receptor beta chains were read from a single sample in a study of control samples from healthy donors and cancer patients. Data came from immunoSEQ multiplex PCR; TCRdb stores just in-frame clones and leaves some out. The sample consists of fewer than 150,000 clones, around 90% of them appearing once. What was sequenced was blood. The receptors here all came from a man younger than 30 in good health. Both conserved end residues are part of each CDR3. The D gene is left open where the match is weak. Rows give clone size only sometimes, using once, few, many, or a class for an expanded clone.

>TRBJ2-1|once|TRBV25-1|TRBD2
CASNLAGLYNEQFF
TGTGCCAGCAATTTAGCGGGCCTCTACAATGAGCAGTTCTTC
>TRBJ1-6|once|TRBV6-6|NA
CASRQGVGLFSPLHF
TGTGCCAGCAGACAGGGTGTGGGCCTATTTTCACCCCTCCACTTT
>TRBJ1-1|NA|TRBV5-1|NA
CASSLANLAFF
TGCGCCAGCAGCTTGGCGAATCTAGCTTTCTTT
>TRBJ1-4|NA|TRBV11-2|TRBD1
CASRPTIQTGEEEKLFF
TGTGCCAGCAGACCCACGATCCAGACAGGGGAGGAGGAAAAACTGTTTTTT
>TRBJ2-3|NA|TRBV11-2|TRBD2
CASSFALGAGESTDTQYF
TGTGCCAGCAGCTTCGCACTAGGAGCGGGGGAGAGCACAGATACGCAGTATTTT
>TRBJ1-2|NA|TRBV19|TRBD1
CASRNDRGRYGYTF
TGTGCCAGTAGGAATGACAGGGGCCGCTATGGCTACACCTTC
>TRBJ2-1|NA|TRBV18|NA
CASSRGRIGNEQFF
TGTGCCAGCTCACGGGGTAGGATAGGCAATGAGCAGTTCTTC
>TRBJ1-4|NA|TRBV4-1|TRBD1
CASSQGTGKGEKLFF
TGCGCCAGCAGCCAAGGGACAGGGAAAGGGGAAAAACTGTTTTTT
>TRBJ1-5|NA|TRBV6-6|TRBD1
CASSDRGNNQPQHF
TGTGCCAGCAGCGACAGGGGAAACAATCAGCCCCAGCATTTT
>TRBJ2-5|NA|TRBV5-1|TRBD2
CASSLGPAGNQETQYF
TGCGCCAGCAGCTTGGGGCCAGCGGGGAACCAAGAGACCCAGTACTTC
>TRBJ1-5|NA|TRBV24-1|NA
CATSDPNQPQHF
TGTGCCACCAGTGACCCCAATCAGCCCCAGCATTTT
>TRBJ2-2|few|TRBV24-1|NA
CATSAGIRSTGELFF
TGTGCCACCAGTGCGGGTATCCGGAGCACCGGGGAGCTGTTTTTT
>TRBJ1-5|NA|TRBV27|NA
CASRIGRGGNQPQHF
TGTGCCAGCAGGATCGGCAGGGGAGGCAATCAGCCCCAGCATTTT
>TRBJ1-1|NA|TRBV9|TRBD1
CASSGTGVDTEAFF
TGTGCCAGCAGCGGGACAGGGGTCGACACTGAAGCTTTCTTT
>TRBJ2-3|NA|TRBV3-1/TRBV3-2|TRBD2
CASSQVVAGGTTDTQYF
TGTGCCAGCAGCCAAGTCGTCGCGGGGGGCACCACAGATACGCAGTATTTT
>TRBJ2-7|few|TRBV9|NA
CASSVGGRGSYEQYF
TGTGCCAGCAGCGTAGGTGGCAGGGGTTCCTACGAGCAGTACTTC
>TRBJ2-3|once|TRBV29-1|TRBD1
CSVVYPGTGPDTQYF
TGCAGCGTTGTGTACCCCGGGACAGGGCCAGATACGCAGTATTTT
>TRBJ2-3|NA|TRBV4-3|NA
CASSLYSGGTDTQYF
TGCGCCAGCAGCCTCTATTCGGGGGGCACAGATACGCAGTATTTT
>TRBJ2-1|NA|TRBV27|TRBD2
CASTLGGGHEQFF
TGTGCCAGCACCCTAGGCGGGGGGCATGAGCAGTTCTTC
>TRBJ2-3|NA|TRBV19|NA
CASKGTDTQYF
TGTGCTTCAAAGGGCACAGATACGCAGTATTTT
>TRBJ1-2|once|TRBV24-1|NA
CATSVGGKDYGYTF
TGTGCCACCAGTGTGGGGGGTAAGGACTATGGCTACACCTTC
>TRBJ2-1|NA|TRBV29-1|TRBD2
CSVSQGGAYNEQFF
TGCAGCGTTAGCCAGGGAGGGGCCTACAATGAGCAGTTCTTC
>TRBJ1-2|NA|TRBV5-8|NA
CASSPFGGGFGYTF
TGTGCCAGCAGCCCATTCGGGGGGGGGTTTGGCTACACCTTC
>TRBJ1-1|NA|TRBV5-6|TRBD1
CASSFGQGRTEAFF
TGTGCCAGCAGCTTCGGACAGGGCAGGACTGAAGCTTTCTTT
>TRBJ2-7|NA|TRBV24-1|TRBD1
CATSETGQGYEQYF
TGTGCCACCAGTGAGACGGGACAGGGCTACGAGCAGTACTTC
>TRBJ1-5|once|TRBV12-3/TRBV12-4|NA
CASSFRDGQPQHF
TGTGCCAGCAGTTTTAGGGACGGGCAGCCCCAGCATTTT